One and the same sample provided the 21 T cell receptor beta chains below, sequenced in a study of shared clonotypes between healthy human individuals. Sequencing was performed with immunoSEQ multiplex PCR; in TCRdb, only in-frame clones are kept and a portion is missing. The table shows approximately 650,000 clones, with roughly 95% occurring only once. Terminally differentiated effector memory CD45RA+ cells were left out of the naive CD8 fraction, which was CD45RO-negative and positively selected for CCR7. The sequencing sample was made of naive CD8+ T cells sorted from blood. The receptor source for this set is a woman in her twenties or thirties in good health.

This chain uses TRBV9 with TRBJ2-7; perhaps TRBD2 as D (7 bases). Per the germline V gene, CDR1 is SGDLS and CDR2 is YYNGEE. Trimming shortened V by 0 bases and J by 2 bases, and 15 bases separated the two germline ends. The CDR3 contains 16 residues. CDR3 sequence: CASSVGPSGGTYEQYF. The CDR3 DNA is TGTGCCAGCAGCGTAGGACCCTCGGGGGGCACCTACGAGCAGTACTTC. The full variable domain, in which reference TRBV9 and TRBJ2-7 provide the parts outside the CDR3, is DSGVTQTPKHLITATGQRVTLRCSPRSGDLSVYWYQQSLDQGLQFLIQYYNGEERAKGNILERFSAQQFPDLHSELNLSSLELGDSALYFCASSVGPSGGTYEQYFGPGTRLTVT.

The chain uses TRBV14 and TRBJ2-7; D is possibly TRBD1 (5 bases). V shed 1 base and J shed 3 bases, with 13 bases lying between them. The germline V gene has CDR1 SGHDN and CDR2 FVKESK. The CDR3 loop spans 15 amino acids. The CDR3, as DNA: TGTGCCAGCAGCCAAGGGGCAGGGAAGGGCTACGAGCAGTACTTC. Translation gives CASSQGAGKGYEQYF.

The chain recombines TRBV4-1 with TRBJ1-5, with 8 nucleotides matching TRBD1. Germline V lookup: CDR1 MGHRA, CDR2 YSYEKL. The CDR3 sequence is 14 residues long. Trimming cost V 4 bases and J 5 bases; bases outside gene matches: 4. The CDR3 nucleotides read TGCGCCAGCAGCCCAACAGGGGGGGATCAGCCCCAGCATTTT. Its translation is CASSPTGGDQPQHF.

This clone was detected only once. The chain employs TRBV19 and TRBJ1-1, with a weak D call TRBD1 (5 bases). This CDR3 spans 13 amino acids. CDR1 and CDR2 from the germline V gene are LNHDA and SQIVND (reference sequence). Trimming pared 8 bases from V and 1 base from J, leaving 11 bases between. This CDR3 reads CASDGTGNTEAFF. The CDR3 DNA follows: TGTGCCAGTGATGGGACCGGGAACACTGAAGCTTTCTTT.

This sequence joins TRBV28 and TRBJ2-1; D is perhaps TRBD2 (5 bases). CDR3 size: 12 residues. The V and J ends lost 8 bases and 13 bases respectively, with 18 bases between them. CDR1 MDHEN and CDR2 SYDVKM come from the germline V gene. This chain's CDR3 is CASERAGWRQFF. In DNA form, the CDR3 reads TGTGCCAGCGAGAGGGCCGGTTGGAGACAGTTCTTC.

Worth noting for this clone: Other nucleotide sequences from this sample produce the same CDR3. The chain uses TRBV27 and TRBJ1-5; the D is unclear. The CDR3 length is 14 residues. Trimming cost V 3 bases and J 1 base, with 7 bases left between them. Germline V gene data show CDR1 as MNHEY and CDR2 as SMNVEV (reference sequence). The CDR3 is CASSFVGSNQPQHF. CDR3 DNA sequence: TGTGCCAGCAGTTTTGTCGGGAGCAATCAGCCCCAGCATTTT.

This clone was seen a single time. The rearrangement uses TRBV6-1 and TRBJ2-7; perhaps TRBD2 as D (5 bases). V was trimmed by 3 bases and J by 7 bases, leaving 16 bases between them. CDR3 length: 14 residues. Germline CDR1 and CDR2: MNHNS and SASEGT. For the CDR3, the DNA is TGTGCCAGCAGTGACGTGGGAGCCCCGAGGGAGCAGTACTTC. Protein: CASSDVGAPREQYF.

The rearrangement joins TRBV13 to TRBJ2-2; D tentatively reads TRBD1 or TRBD2 (5 bases each). Trimming left V 5 bases short and J 6 bases short, with 22 bases between. The CDR3 spans 17 residues. Germline V gene data show CDR1 as PRHDT and CDR2 as FYEKMQ (reference sequence). DNA of the CDR3: TGTGCCAGCAGCCCCACCCCCAGGACGAGGGACGCCGGGGAGCTGTTTTTT. Protein product: CASSPTPRTRDAGELFF. Full variable domain (outside the CDR3, taken from reference TRBV13 and TRBJ2-2): AAGVIQSPRHLIKEKRETATLKCYPIPRHDTVYWYQQGPGQDPQFLISFYEKMQSDKGSIPDRFSAQQFSDYHSELNMSSLELGDSALYFCASSPTPRTRDAGELFFGEGSRLTVL.

Only one count was recorded for this clone. The rearrangement links TRBV29-1 to TRBJ2-7; the D gene is possibly TRBD2 (6 bases). The V end lost 4 bases, the J end lost 4 bases, and 20 bases lay between the germline ends. There are 15 residues in the CDR3. In germline, CDR1 is SQVTM, CDR2 ANQGSEA. The CDR3 coding sequence is TGCAGCGTTGCAGGAGGGCCTGGAGGGACTTACGAGCAGTACTTC. Residues: CSVAGGPGGTYEQYF.

The chain recombines TRBV19 with TRBJ2-7; D unresolved. In germline, CDR1 is LNHDA, CDR2 SQIVND (reference sequence). Trimming stripped 0 bases from V and 4 bases from J, with 7 bases between. The CDR3 sequence is 13 residues long. The CDR3 DNA follows: TGTGCCAGTAGTATAGATTTGGGGTACGAGCAGTACTTC. It yields the protein CASSIDLGYEQYF.

The chain recombines TRBV27 with TRBJ2-7; tentatively, D is TRBD2 (6 bases). The CDR3 sequence is 15 residues long. The V and J ends lost 5 bases and 4 bases respectively, with 18 bases between them. The germline V gene has CDR1 MNHEY and CDR2 SMNVEV (reference sequence). CDR3 region: CASSGFGGGRYEQYF. The CDR3 DNA reads TGTGCCAGCAGTGGATTCGGGGGAGGAAGGTACGAGCAGTACTTC.

This sequence joins TRBV9 and TRBJ2-5; perhaps TRBD1 as D (5 bases). The V end was cut by 0 bases, the J end by 5 bases, with 11 bases between. From germline, CDR1 is SGDLS and CDR2 YYNGEE. This CDR3 spans 14 amino acids. CDR3 in amino acids: CASSVVRAFETQYF. DNA for the CDR3: TGTGCCAGCAGCGTAGTCAGGGCGTTCGAGACCCAGTACTTC.

The chain links TRBV13 to TRBJ1-1, with D maybe TRBD1 (6 bases). Deletions cut 3 bases from V and 10 bases from J, with 12 bases between. CDR3 length equals 12 residues. Germline-derived CDR1 and CDR2 are PRHDT and FYEKMQ (reference sequence). The CDR3 region is CASSFNRGGAFF. CDR3 nucleotide sequence: TGTGCCAGCAGCTTTAATCGAGGGGGAGCTTTCTTT.

This chain connects TRBV13 to TRBJ2-7; no definite D call. The ends were cut back, 5 bases at V and 2 bases at J, with 4 bases in the middle. Per germline, CDR1 PRHDT and CDR2 FYEKMQ (reference sequence). This CDR3 comprises 11 residues. The CDR3 nucleotides read TGTGCCAGCAGCATTCCCTACGAGCAGTACTTC. It specifies CASSIPYEQYF.

V is TRBV4-1 and J is TRBJ1-6; the D is unclear. Trimming shortened V by 1 base and J by 9 bases, and 10 bases separated the two germline ends. Germline V gene sequence: CDR1 MGHRA, CDR2 YSYEKL. There are 14 residues in the CDR3. The CDR3 DNA follows: TGCGCCAGCAGCCAAGCGGGATTCGGTTCACCCCTCCACTTT. This gives the protein CASSQAGFGSPLHF.

The V gene is TRBV11-1, the J gene TRBJ2-5; the D is unclear. Looked up from germline, CDR1 is SGHAT and CDR2 is FQDESV (reference sequence). The ends were cut back, 4 bases at V and 1 base at J, with 4 bases in the middle. The CDR3 sequence is 12 residues long. In DNA, the CDR3 is TGTGCCAGCAGCTACAGCCAAGAGACCCAGTACTTC. It specifies CASSYSQETQYF.

The J gene is TRBJ2-7, the V gene TRBV21-1. TRBV21-1 is shown as a pseudogene. The CDR3 has 14 residues. This chain's CDR3 is CASSSDGYDYEQYF. CDR3 sequence (DNA): TGTGCCAGCAGCTCGGACGGATACGACTACGAGCAGTACTTC.

The rearrangement joins TRBV13 to TRBJ2-1; either TRBD1 or TRBD2 may fit D (5 bases each). V was cut by 4 bases and J by 3 bases, with 19 bases left in between. The CDR3 has 17 amino acids. CDR1 PRHDT and CDR2 FYEKMQ come from the germline V gene (reference sequence). This chain's CDR3 is CASSSTSWGIRYNEQFF. CDR3 nucleotide sequence: TGTGCCAGCAGCTCCACTAGTTGGGGGATCCGCTACAATGAGCAGTTCTTC.

In its sample, this clone was seen once. V is TRBV6-5 and J is TRBJ1-2; the match to TRBD1 covers 7 bases. The CDR3 is 16 amino acids. Losses at the gene ends were 3 bases for V and 4 bases for J; bases not matched to a gene: 11. Germline-derived CDR1 and CDR2 are MNHEY and SVGAGI. CDR3 protein: CASSYLTGERSYGYTF. The CDR3 DNA sequence: TGTGCCAGCAGTTATTTAACAGGGGAAAGAAGCTATGGCTACACCTTC.

The chain combines TRBV27 with TRBJ1-5, with a tentative D call TRBD1 (5 bases). The germline V gene has CDR1 MNHEY and CDR2 SMNVEV (reference sequence). V was shortened by 2 bases and J by 1 base, with 9 bases between the two germline ends. This CDR3 is 15 amino acids long. Written as DNA, the CDR3 is TGTGCCAGCAGTTTAATTCCAGGGAGCAATCAGCCCCAGCATTTT. Amino acids: CASSLIPGSNQPQHF.

This clone appeared once. The chain combines TRBV28 with TRBJ2-3; 10 nucleotides line up with TRBD2. Trimming cost V 8 bases and J 4 bases; bases outside gene matches: 6. This CDR3 region has 14 residues. The germline V gene encodes CDR1 MDHEN and CDR2 SYDVKM. The CDR3 loop reads CASGASGSPDTQYF. The CDR3 bases are TGTGCCAGCGGGGCTAGCGGGAGCCCAGATACGCAGTATTTT.